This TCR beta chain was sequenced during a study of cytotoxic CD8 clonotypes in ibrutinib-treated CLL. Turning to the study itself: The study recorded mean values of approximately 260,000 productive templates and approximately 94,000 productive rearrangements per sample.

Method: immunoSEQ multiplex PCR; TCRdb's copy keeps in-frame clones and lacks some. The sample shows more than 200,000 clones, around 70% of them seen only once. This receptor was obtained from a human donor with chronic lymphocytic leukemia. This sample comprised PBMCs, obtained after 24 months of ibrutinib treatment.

The CDR3 loop reads CASSQYSSTVYNEQFF. CDR3 DNA: TGCGCCAGCAGCCAATACTCCTCAACGGTGTACAATGAGCAGTTCTTC. The V gene is TRBV4-3, the J gene TRBJ2-1; D unresolved. The germline gives CDR1 LGHNA, CDR2 YSLEER. V lost 2 bases to trimming and J lost 4 bases, with 15 bases between them. This CDR3 has 16 amino acids.